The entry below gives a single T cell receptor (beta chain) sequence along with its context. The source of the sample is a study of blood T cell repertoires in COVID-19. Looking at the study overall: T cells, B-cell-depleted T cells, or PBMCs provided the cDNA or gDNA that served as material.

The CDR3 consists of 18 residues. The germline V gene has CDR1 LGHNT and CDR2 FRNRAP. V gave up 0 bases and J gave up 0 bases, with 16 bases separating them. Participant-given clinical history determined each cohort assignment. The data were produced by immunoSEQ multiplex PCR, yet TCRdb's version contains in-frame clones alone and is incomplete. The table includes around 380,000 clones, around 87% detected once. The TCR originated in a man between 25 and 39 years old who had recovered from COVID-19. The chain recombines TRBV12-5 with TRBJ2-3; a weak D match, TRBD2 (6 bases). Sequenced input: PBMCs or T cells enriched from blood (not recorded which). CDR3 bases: TGTGCTAGTGGTTTGGTACTCTCCTACGGGACTAGCACAGATACGCAGTATTTT. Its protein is CASGLVLSYGTSTDTQYF.